One and the same sample provided the 3 T cell receptor beta chains below, sequenced in a study of T cells in Graves' hyperthyroidism and ophthalmopathy. Amplification of TCR beta CDR3 regions used RNA as the template. HTBI primers were used for first-round RT-PCR of the TCR CDR3. TCRdb ran MiXCR on the multiplex PCR reads and lists one entry per CDR3 protein. This table holds more than 350,000 distinct CDR3 sequences, around 15% found once. The material sequenced was blood. The receptor source for this set is a woman in her 30s with Graves' ophthalmopathy.

The table lists this clonotype with many counts. The CDR3, as DNA: TGTGCCAGCAGTGAAAAAGGGGGACAGGGGGCGCGGGAGCTGTTTTTT. Its protein is CASSEKGGQGARELFF. The J gene is TRBJ2-2, the V gene TRBV2; 12 bases are a match to TRBD1. Germline V lookup: CDR1 SNHLY, CDR2 FYNNEI. V lost 2 bases and J lost 9; bases outside the gene matches: 7. CDR3 length equals 16 residues. The full variable domain, with the rest looked up from reference TRBV2 and TRBJ2-2, is EPEVTQTPSHQVTQMGQEVILRCVPISNHLYFYWYRQILGQKVEFLVSFYNNEISEKSEIFDDQFSVERPDGSNFTLKIRSTKLEDSAMYFCASSEKGGQGARELFFGEGSRLTVL.

The table lists this clonotype with a count of one. V usage is TRBV7-6 and J usage is TRBJ1-1, with D hard to call. Per the germline V gene, CDR1 is SGHVS and CDR2 is FNYEAQ. The CDR3 consists of 13 residues. V was trimmed by 6 bases and J by 6 bases, leaving 14 bases between them. In nucleotides, the CDR3 is TGTGCCAGCAGAGGAAGCGTTAGCTCTGAAGCTTTCTTT. It is translated as CASRGSVSSEAFF.

This clonotype has ten or more counts. The V and J genes are TRBV5-1 and TRBJ1-2, with 7 bases that match TRBD1. Germline-derived CDR1 and CDR2 are SGHRS and YFSETQ. This CDR3 region has 12 residues. The ends lost 4 bases at V and 5 bases at J; junction bases unmatched: 2. The DNA of the CDR3 is TGCGCCAGCAGCGTGGGACAGTATGGCTACACCTTC. It translates to CASSVGQYGYTF.